These 19 T cell receptor beta chains originate from one sample sequenced in a study of blood T cell repertoires in COVID-19. Generated by immunoSEQ multiplex PCR, the TCRdb table keeps only in-frame clones and is missing some. Seen here are about 270,000 clones, about 89% observed once, and the top ten hold approximately 9.7%. The sample was peripheral blood. The source is a middle-aged man with active or convalescent COVID-19.

The chain joins TRBV3-1 (or the pseudogene TRBV3-2) to TRBJ2-1, with D possibly TRBD2 on 6 matching bases. Germline V gene lookup returns CDR1 LGHDT and CDR2 YNNKEL (reference sequence). CDR3 length equals 15 residues. The V end was cut by 5 bases, the J end by 0 bases, with 11 bases between. Here the CDR3 DNA reads TGTGCCAGCAGCGCCCGACTAGACTCCTACAATGAGCAGTTCTTC. Encoded protein: CASSARLDSYNEQFF.

The rearrangement joins TRBV19 to TRBJ1-1, with D maybe TRBD1 (6 bases). Trimming took 5 bases from V and 2 from J, leaving 12 bases between them. CDR1 is LNHDA and CDR2 is SQIVND in the germline V gene (reference sequence). CDR3 length equals 14 residues. DNA for the CDR3: TGTGCCAGTAGTTCGCGGACAGCTAACACTGAAGCTTTCTTT. Protein: CASSSRTANTEAFF.

The chain uses TRBV2 and TRBJ2-3; possible D gene TRBD1, 5 bases. Trimming stripped 3 bases from V and 1 base from J, with 8 bases between. Germline assignment: CDR1 SNHLY and CDR2 FYNNEI. There are 14 residues in the CDR3. The DNA of the CDR3 is TGTGCCAGCAGTGACAGGGTAGGCACAGATACGCAGTATTTT. This translates into CASSDRVGTDTQYF.

The V and J genes are TRBV24-1 and TRBJ1-5, with unresolved D. From germline, CDR1 is KGHDR and CDR2 SFDVKD. The CDR3 consists of 13 residues. Deletions cut 5 bases from V and 7 bases from J, with 11 bases between. Written as DNA, the CDR3 is TGTGCCACCAGTGCATTAGATAAGCAGCCCCAGCATTTT. This translates into CATSALDKQPQHF.

The V and J genes are TRBV24-1 and TRBJ1-2; 8 bases line up with TRBD1. The germline V gene encodes CDR1 KGHDR and CDR2 SFDVKD. The CDR3 is 14 residues long. The V and J ends lost 4 bases and 2 bases, in that order; junction bases with no gene match: 2. The CDR3 protein is CATSEDRANYGYTF. CDR3 DNA: TGTGCCACCAGTGAGGACAGGGCGAACTATGGCTACACCTTC.

The V call is TRBV3-1 (or the pseudogene TRBV3-2), the J call TRBJ1-3, with D unresolved. Germline V gives CDR1 LGHDT, CDR2 YNNKEL (reference sequence). The CDR3 totals 13 residues. V was trimmed by 1 base and J by 6 bases, leaving 7 bases between them. The CDR3 sequence: CASSQAGLNTIYF. The CDR3 nucleotides are TGTGCCAGCAGCCAAGCAGGTTTAAACACCATATATTTT.

The chain employs TRBV12-5 and TRBJ1-1, with 10 bases that match TRBD1. Unmatched junction bases numbered 10, after V lost 5 bases and J lost 1 base. CDR3 length equals 17 residues. Germline CDR1 and CDR2: LGHNT and FRNRAP. DNA of the CDR3: TGTGCTAGTGGTGCGGGACAGGGGTTTTTCGAGAACACTGAAGCTTTCTTT. This encodes CASGAGQGFFENTEAFF.

This clone is a singleton in its sample. The chain uses TRBV18 and TRBJ2-1; 8 bases fit TRBD2. V lost 3 bases and J lost 12; bases outside the gene matches: 7. Germline CDR1 reads KGHSH; CDR2 reads LQKENI. This CDR3 contains 13 residues. CDR3 sequence: CASSPGLDELQFF. The CDR3 bases are TGTGCCAGCTCACCGGGACTAGATGAGCTGCAGTTCTTC. Together with reference TRBV18 and TRBJ2-1, the CDR3 gives the full variable domain: NAGVMQNPRHLVRRRGQEARLRCSPMKGHSHVYWYRQLPEEGLKFMVYLQKENIIDESGMPKERFSAEFPKEGPSILRIQQVVRGDSAAYFCASSPGLDELQFFGPGTRLTVL.

The CDR3 DNA is TGTGCCAGCTCACCACCGCCCTGGCCGGGGTTGGGCGAGACCCAGTACTTC. Its translation: CASSPPPWPGLGETQYF. This chain joins TRBV18 and TRBJ2-5; tentative D call: TRBD2 (5 bases). Germline values: CDR1 KGHSH, CDR2 LQKENI. Trimming left V 0 bases short and J 5 bases short, with 19 bases between. CDR3 length equals 17 residues.

DNA of the CDR3: TGTGCCGTGGAGGGTTCCGGGACAGGCCATGGCTACACCTTC. This sequence encodes CAVEGSGTGHGYTF. V and J are TRBV30 and TRBJ1-2; 8 bases agree with TRBD1. The CDR3 consists of 14 residues. V gave up 8 bases and J gave up 6 bases; unmatched junction bases: 14. The germline V gene has CDR1 GTSNPN and CDR2 SVGIG (reference sequence). Using reference TRBV30 and TRBJ1-2 for the parts outside the CDR3, the full variable domain is SQTIHQWPATLVQPVGSPLSLECTVEGTSNPNLYWYRQAAGRGLQLLFYSVGIGQISSEVPQNLSASRPQDRQFILSSKKLLLSDSGFYLCAVEGSGTGHGYTFGSGTRLTVV.

This chain connects TRBV6-1 to TRBJ1-3, with D unclear. The V gene lost 1 base and the J gene lost 14 bases, with 15 bases spanning the gap. The CDR3 covers 13 residues. The germline V gene encodes CDR1 MNHNS and CDR2 SASEGT. Written as DNA, the CDR3 is TGTGCCAGCAGTGAAGTGGAAGACACACCGGTATATTTT. Protein: CASSEVEDTPVYF.

This clone was detected only a few times. This chain links TRBV29-1 with TRBJ2-1, with TRBD2 matching over 8 bases. Looked up from germline, CDR1 is SQVTM and CDR2 is ANQGSEA. With 7 bases clipped from V and 0 bases from J, the junction kept 8 bases outside the gene matches. The CDR3 is 15 residues long. CDR3 coding DNA: TGCAGCGGTCGTAGCGGGATGGGCTCCTACAATGAGCAGTTCTTC. Protein sequence: CSGRSGMGSYNEQFF.

The J gene is TRBJ1-1, the V gene TRBV5-6, with TRBD1 matching 7 bases. CDR3 size: 14 residues. Looked up from germline, CDR1 is SGHDT and CDR2 is YYEEEE. Losses at the gene ends were 0 bases for V and 8 bases for J; bases not matched to a gene: 7. Written as DNA, the CDR3 is TGTGCCAGCAGCTTGGGGGGACAGTACCGAGAAGCTTTCTTT. Amino acid sequence: CASSLGGQYREAFF.

A single count supports this clone. The gene calls are TRBV5-1 and TRBJ2-6; D is possibly TRBD1 (5 bases). This CDR3 spans 16 amino acids. Germline CDR1 and CDR2: SGHRS and YFSETQ. Trimming left V 0 bases short and J 1 base short, with 8 bases between. For the CDR3, the DNA is TGCGCCAGCAGCTTGGTTGGGGCGTCTGGGGCCAACGTCCTGACTTTC. Translating gives CASSLVGASGANVLTF.

The table lists this clone with a few counts. This chain connects TRBV6-5 to TRBJ1-5; 10 nucleotides match TRBD1. V gave up 0 bases and J gave up 5 bases; unmatched junction bases: 4. The germline CDR1 and CDR2 sequences are MNHEY and SVGAGI. CDR3 length: 16 residues. The CDR3 DNA sequence: TGTGCCAGCAGTTACTCCGGACAGGGGGGAGATCAGCCCCAGCATTTT. This sequence encodes CASSYSGQGGDQPQHF.

This chain connects TRBV27 to TRBJ2-5; D is perhaps TRBD1 (5 bases). Trimming took off 0 bases at V and 2 bases at J, with 7 bases between the two ends. The CDR3 spans 14 residues. CDR1 MNHEY and CDR2 SMNVEV come from the germline V gene (reference sequence). The CDR3 reads CASSLSKGQETQYF. DNA of the CDR3: TGTGCCAGCAGTTTATCGAAGGGGCAAGAGACCCAGTACTTC.

About this clone itself: Other DNA variants within this sample encode the same CDR3. The genes are TRBV18 and TRBJ1-2; D uncertain. The germline gives CDR1 KGHSH, CDR2 LQKENI. This CDR3 comprises 13 residues. Trimming left V 2 bases short and J 5 bases short, with 9 bases between. CDR3 coding DNA: TGTGCCAGCTCACCAGGGCAGGATTATGGCTACACCTTC. Amino acids: CASSPGQDYGYTF.

The chain carries TRBV7-3 and TRBJ2-7; TRBD1 matches 7 bases. Germline assignment: CDR1 SGHTA and CDR2 FQGTGA. This CDR3 is built from 15 residues. V lost 0 bases and J lost 1; bases outside the gene matches: 3. The CDR3 DNA reads as TGTGCCAGCAGCTTAACAGGGGGCGCGTCCTACGAGCAGTACTTC. Encoded protein: CASSLTGGASYEQYF. Looking up the rest from reference TRBV7-3 and TRBJ2-7 gives the full variable domain: GAGVSQTPSNKVTEKGKYVELRCDPISGHTALYWYRQSLGQGPEFLIYFQGTGAADDSGLPNDRFFAVRPEGSVSTLKIQRTERGDSAVYLCASSLTGGASYEQYFGPGTRLTVT.

V and J are TRBV6-5 and TRBJ2-5, with 9 bases matching TRBD2. This CDR3 is built from 16 residues. Germline V gene lookup returns CDR1 MNHEY and CDR2 SVGAGI. Germline trimming cut 0 bases from V and 2 bases from J; bases unmatched to any gene: 4. The CDR3 spells CASSYSASGDQETQYF. The DNA of the CDR3 is TGTGCCAGCAGTTACTCGGCTAGCGGGGATCAAGAGACCCAGTACTTC.